A selection of T cell receptor beta chains follows, all from one sample in a study of cytomegalovirus exposure and HLA in healthy donors. The table came from immunoSEQ multiplex PCR; TCRdb's copy has only in-frame clones and leaves some out. The repertoire has some 210,000 clones, roughly 80% of them found once; the top ten carry 3.8%. The sequencing sample was made of PBMCs. The source of these receptors is a male donor in good health and CMV-seronegative. Each CDR3 is given with its conserved first and last residue. A D gene is named only where the DNA matches it firmly. Rows may omit the clone size; those that give it use once, few, many or a size class.

J	D	size	V	DNA	CDR3
TRBJ2-7	-	-	TRBV4-1	TGCGCCAGCAGCCAAGAGGTCCTTAGCCCCTACGAGCAGTACTTC	CASSQEVLSPYEQYF
TRBJ2-7	-	-	TRBV2	TGTGCCAGTCCCCCCGGCGGAGCCCCCTCCTACGAGCAGTACTTC	CASPPGGAPSYEQYF
TRBJ1-4	-	-	TRBV5-5	TGTGCCAGCAGCTTTTCGGGAGTAGATGAAAAACTGTTTTTT	CASSFSGVDEKLFF
TRBJ1-6	TRBD1	-	TRBV30	TGTGCCTGGAGTGCCGACGGACAGGAGCGGAATTCACCCCTCCACTTT	CAWSADGQERNSPLHF
TRBJ2-1	TRBD1	-	TRBV11-3	TGTGCCAGCAGTCACAGGGGGGAGTACAATGAGCAGTTCTTC	CASSHRGEYNEQFF
TRBJ2-2	TRBD2	few	TRBV11-3	TGTGCCAGCAGCTCCGGACTAGCGGCGAACACCGGGGAGCTGTTTTTT	CASSSGLAANTGELFF
TRBJ1-1	-	-	TRBV7-6	TGTGCCAGCAGCCTAGGCCCGGGATGGGAAGCTTTCTTT	CASSLGPGWEAFF
TRBJ2-7	TRBD2	-	TRBV30	TGTGCCTGGAGTGCGCTAGCGGGAGGGAGGACGTACGAGCAGTACTTC	CAWSALAGGRTYEQYF
TRBJ2-2	-	-	TRBV5-1	TGCGCCAGCAGCTTTCGGGAGCGGGCTCAGACCGGGGAGCTGTTTTTT	CASSFRERAQTGELFF
TRBJ1-4	-	few	TRBV6-5	-	CASSSSSGEINEKLFF
TRBJ1-1	-	-	TRBV5-1	TGCGCCAGCAGCCCGCTCGGGGGGGGCGCCGGCACTGAAGCTTTCTTT	CASSPLGGGAGTEAFF
TRBJ1-1	-	few	TRBV4-1	TGCGCCAGCAGCCAAGTCGGGAGACCCATGAACACTGAAGCTTTCTTT	CASSQVGRPMNTEAFF
TRBJ1-2	-	-	TRBV11-2	TGTGCCAGCAGCTTAGAGGCCAGTTCCTATGGCTACACCTTC	CASSLEASSYGYTF
TRBJ1-4	-	-	TRBV28	TGTGCCAGCAGTTTCCGAGGTCCCAGCTATGAAAAACTGTTTTTT	CASSFRGPSYEKLFF
TRBJ2-7	TRBD1	-	TRBV10-2	TGCGCCAGCGGAAAGGACAGGGACGCATCCTACGAGCAGTACTTC	CASGKDRDASYEQYF
TRBJ1-1	-	few	TRBV5-6	TGTGCCAGCAGCAGGACTATTAACACTGAAGCTTTCTTT	CASSRTINTEAFF
TRBJ2-7	-	-	TRBV28	TGTGCCAGCCGACCGCCGGGAGTCCGGAACGAGCAGTACTTC	CASRPPGVRNEQYF
TRBJ2-1	TRBD2	-	TRBV13	TGTGCCAGCAGCTTAGGCCGGGCTAGCGGGAGGGCGGGGGGCTACAATGAGCAGTTCTTC	CASSLGRASGRAGGYNEQFF
TRBJ2-1	-	-	TRBV14	TGTGCCAGCAGCCAAGAAGTTTGGGCCGGCAATGAGCAGTTCTTC	CASSQEVWAGNEQFF
TRBJ2-7	TRBD1	-	TRBV5-6	TGTGCCAGCAGCGCCTCGGGACAGGGACTTGCACGGGAGCAGTACTTC	CASSASGQGLAREQYF
TRBJ2-2	TRBD2	-	TRBV6-6	TGTGCCAGCAGTTCACATAGCGGGAGGGGCGCCGGGGAGCTGTTTTTT	CASSSHSGRGAGELFF
TRBJ2-5	-	-	TRBV7-2	TGTGCCAGCAGCCGGGACTTCCAAGAGACCCAGTACTTC	CASSRDFQETQYF
TRBJ2-1	TRBD2	few	TRBV30	TGTGCCTGGAGTAAGGGACTAGCGGGACCCAATGAGCAGTTCTTC	CAWSKGLAGPNEQFF
TRBJ2-1	TRBD2	-	TRBV4-1	TGCGCCAGCAGCCTTACTAGCGGCAATGAGCAGTTCTTC	CASSLTSGNEQFF
TRBJ1-1	-	few	TRBV10-2	TGCGCCAGCAGTGAGCCGGGTTTGAACACTGAAGCTTTCTTT	CASSEPGLNTEAFF
TRBJ2-1	TRBD2	-	TRBV5-6	TGTGCCAGCAGCTTATGGCGGGAGGTGCGCCGGGGGAATGAGCAGTTCTTC	CASSLWREVRRGNEQFF
TRBJ2-7	TRBD2	-	TRBV5-1	TGCGCCAGCGGCCGACTAGCGGGAGGTTACGAGCAGTACTTC	CASGRLAGGYEQYF
TRBJ2-1	TRBD2	-	TRBV27	TGTGCCAGCAGTTTAAGCGGGACGGACTACAATGAGCAGTTCTTC	CASSLSGTDYNEQFF
TRBJ1-2	TRBD1	few	TRBV5-5	TGTGCCAGCAGTTGGACAGGGGGCGAGGGGAATGGCTACACCTTC	CASSWTGGEGNGYTF
TRBJ1-1	-	-	TRBV5-6	TGTGCCAGCAGCCAAGGACTCGAAGCTTTCTTT	CASSQGLEAFF
TRBJ2-7	TRBD2	few	TRBV28	TGTGCCAGCAGTCCAACCTCCGGACTAGCGGGAGTGAGCTACGAGCAGTACTTC	CASSPTSGLAGVSYEQYF
TRBJ2-7	-	-	TRBV9	TGTGCCAGCAGCGGGATCGAGGGGGTTGGGGAGCAGTACTTC	CASSGIEGVGEQYF
TRBJ2-1	-	once	TRBV14	TGTGCCAGCAGCCCTCCGGGTAGCGGCTACAATGAGCAGTTCTTC	CASSPPGSGYNEQFF